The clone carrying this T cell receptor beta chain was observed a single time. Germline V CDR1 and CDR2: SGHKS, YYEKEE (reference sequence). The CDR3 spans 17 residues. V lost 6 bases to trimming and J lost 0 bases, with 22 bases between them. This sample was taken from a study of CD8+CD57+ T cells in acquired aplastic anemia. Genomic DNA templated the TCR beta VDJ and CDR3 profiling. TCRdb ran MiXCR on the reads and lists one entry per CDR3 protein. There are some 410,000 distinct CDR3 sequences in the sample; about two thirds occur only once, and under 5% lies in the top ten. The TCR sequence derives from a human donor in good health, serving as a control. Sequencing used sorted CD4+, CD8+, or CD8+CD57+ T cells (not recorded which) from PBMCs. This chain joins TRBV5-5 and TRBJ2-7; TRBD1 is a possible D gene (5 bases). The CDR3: CASKMGQGASSSYEQYF. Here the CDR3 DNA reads TGTGCCAGCAAGATGGGGCAAGGGGCTTCAAGCTCCTACGAGCAGTACTTC.